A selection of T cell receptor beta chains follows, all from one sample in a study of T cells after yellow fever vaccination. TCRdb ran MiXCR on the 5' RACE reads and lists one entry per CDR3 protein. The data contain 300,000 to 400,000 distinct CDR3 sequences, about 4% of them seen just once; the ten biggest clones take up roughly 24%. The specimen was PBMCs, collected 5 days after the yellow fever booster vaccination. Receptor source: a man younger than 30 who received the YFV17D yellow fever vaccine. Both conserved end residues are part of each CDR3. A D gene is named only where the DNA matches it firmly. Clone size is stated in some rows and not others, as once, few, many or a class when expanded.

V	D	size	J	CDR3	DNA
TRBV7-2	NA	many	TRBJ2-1	CASSQPGLTRDEQFF	TGTGCCAGCAGCCAGCCGGGACTCACCAGGGATGAGCAGTTCTTC
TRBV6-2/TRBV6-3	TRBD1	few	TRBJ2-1	CASSTGQGFYNEQFF	TGTGCCAGCAGTACCGGACAGGGGTTTTACAATGAGCAGTTCTTC
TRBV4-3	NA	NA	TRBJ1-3	CASSQKGHVVSGNTIYF	TGCGCCAGCAGCCAAAAGGGACACGTCGTGAGCGGTAACACCATATATTTT
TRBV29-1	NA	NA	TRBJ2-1	CSVVGAGIAYNEQFF	TGCAGCGTTGTTGGGGCGGGGATCGCCTACAATGAGCAGTTCTTC
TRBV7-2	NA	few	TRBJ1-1	CASSFAGGRMNTEAFF	TGTGCCAGCAGCTTTGCCGGGGGTCGGATGAACACTGAAGCTTTCTTT
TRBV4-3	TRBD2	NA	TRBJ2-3	CASSQGSGASTDTQYF	TGCGCCAGCAGCCAGGGAAGCGGGGCCAGCACAGATACGCAGTATTTT
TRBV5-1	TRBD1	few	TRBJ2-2	CASSVSTGVAGELFF	TGCGCCAGCAGCGTTTCGACAGGGGTAGCCGGGGAGCTGTTTTTT
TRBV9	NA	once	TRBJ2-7	CASTPSVSYQQYF	TGTGCCAGCACCCCGTCCGTCTCCTACCAGCAGTACTTC
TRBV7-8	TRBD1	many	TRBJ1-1	CASSYQGQGGTEAFF	TGTGCCAGCAGCTACCAGGGACAGGGTGGCACTGAAGCTTTCTTT
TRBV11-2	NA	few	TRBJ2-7	CASSFRGDLSYEQYF	TGTGCCAGCAGCTTCAGGGGCGACCTCTCCTACGAGCAGTACTTC
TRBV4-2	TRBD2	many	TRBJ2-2	CASSQDRGGELFF	TGTGCCAGCAGCCAAGATCGCGGGGGTGAGCTGTTTTTT
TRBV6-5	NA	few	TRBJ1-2	CASSYSYRVDYGYTF	TGTGCCAGCAGTTACTCGTACAGGGTGGACTATGGCTACACCTTC
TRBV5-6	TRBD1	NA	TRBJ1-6	CASSVRDRGNSPLHF	TGTGCCAGCAGCGTCCGGGACAGGGGCAATTCACCCCTCCACTTT
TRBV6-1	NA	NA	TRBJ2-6	CASSDTPGANVLTF	TGTGCCAGCAGTGACACCCCTGGGGCCAACGTCCTGACTTTC
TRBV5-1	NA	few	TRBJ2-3	CASQVDRPSTDTQYF	TGCGCCAGCCAGGTAGACAGGCCGAGCACAGATACGCAGTATTTT
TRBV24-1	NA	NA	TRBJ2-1	CATMNLRGSDEQFF	TGTGCCACCATGAACCTACGGGGGTCGGATGAGCAGTTCTTC
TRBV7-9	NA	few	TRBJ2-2	CASSPPFIGIGTGELFF	TGTGCCAGCAGCCCCCCCTTTATAGGGATTGGGACCGGGGAGCTGTTTTTT
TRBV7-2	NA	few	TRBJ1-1	CASSFVGNMNTEAFF	TGTGCCAGCAGCTTTGTGGGGAACATGAACACTGAAGCTTTCTTT
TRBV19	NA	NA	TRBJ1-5	CASSPVGDYGQPQHF	TGTGCCAGTAGTCCGGTGGGGGATTATGGTCAGCCCCAGCATTTT
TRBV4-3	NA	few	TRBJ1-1	CASSQMLRVGSRNTEAFF	TGCGCCAGCAGCCAAATGCTAAGGGTGGGGAGTAGGAACACTGAAGCTTTCTTT
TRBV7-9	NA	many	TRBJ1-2	CASSGPRVYGYTF	TGTGCCAGCAGCGGCCCACGGGTCTATGGCTACACCTTC
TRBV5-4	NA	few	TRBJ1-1	CASSWGSTEAFF	TGTGCCAGCAGCTGGGGGAGCACTGAAGCTTTCTTT
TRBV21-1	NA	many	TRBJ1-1	CASSPLIGQGTNTEAFF	TGTGCCAGCAGCCCCCTAATAGGACAGGGGACGAACACTGAAGCTTTCTTT
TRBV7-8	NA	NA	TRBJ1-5	CASSLAALSNQPQHF	TGTGCCAGCAGCTTAGCTGCCCTTAGCAATCAGCCCCAGCATTTT
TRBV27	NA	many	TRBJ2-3	CASSPMTRLLDTQYF	TGTGCCAGCAGTCCGATGACTCGCTTATTGGATACGCAGTATTTT
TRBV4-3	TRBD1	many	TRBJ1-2	CASSQHTTGNYGYTF	TGCGCCAGCAGCCAACATACGACAGGGAACTATGGCTACACCTTC
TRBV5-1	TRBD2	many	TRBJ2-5	CASSYSGKETQYF	TGCGCCAGCAGCTATAGCGGGAAAGAGACCCAGTACTTC
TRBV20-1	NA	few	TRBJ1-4	CSASPGAREKLFF	TGCAGTGCAAGCCCAGGGGCGAGAGAAAAACTGTTTTTT
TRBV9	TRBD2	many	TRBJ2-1	CASLGLASNEQFF	TGTGCCAGTTTAGGACTAGCGAGCAATGAGCAGTTCTTC